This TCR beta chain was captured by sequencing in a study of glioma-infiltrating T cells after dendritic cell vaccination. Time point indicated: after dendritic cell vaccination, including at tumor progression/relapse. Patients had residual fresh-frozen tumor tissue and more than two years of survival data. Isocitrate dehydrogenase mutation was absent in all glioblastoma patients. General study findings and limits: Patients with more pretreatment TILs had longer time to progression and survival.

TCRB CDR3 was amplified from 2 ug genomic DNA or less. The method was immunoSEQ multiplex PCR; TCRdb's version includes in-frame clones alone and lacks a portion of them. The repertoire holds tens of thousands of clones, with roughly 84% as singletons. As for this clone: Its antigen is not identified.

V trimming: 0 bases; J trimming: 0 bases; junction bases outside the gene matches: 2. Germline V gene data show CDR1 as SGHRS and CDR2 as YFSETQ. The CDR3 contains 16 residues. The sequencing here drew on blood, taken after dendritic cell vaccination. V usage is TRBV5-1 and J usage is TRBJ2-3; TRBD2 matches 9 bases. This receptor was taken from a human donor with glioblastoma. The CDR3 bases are TGCGCCAGCAGCTTGGTGGGGACTAGCAGCACAGATACGCAGTATTTT. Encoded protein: CASSLVGTSSTDTQYF.